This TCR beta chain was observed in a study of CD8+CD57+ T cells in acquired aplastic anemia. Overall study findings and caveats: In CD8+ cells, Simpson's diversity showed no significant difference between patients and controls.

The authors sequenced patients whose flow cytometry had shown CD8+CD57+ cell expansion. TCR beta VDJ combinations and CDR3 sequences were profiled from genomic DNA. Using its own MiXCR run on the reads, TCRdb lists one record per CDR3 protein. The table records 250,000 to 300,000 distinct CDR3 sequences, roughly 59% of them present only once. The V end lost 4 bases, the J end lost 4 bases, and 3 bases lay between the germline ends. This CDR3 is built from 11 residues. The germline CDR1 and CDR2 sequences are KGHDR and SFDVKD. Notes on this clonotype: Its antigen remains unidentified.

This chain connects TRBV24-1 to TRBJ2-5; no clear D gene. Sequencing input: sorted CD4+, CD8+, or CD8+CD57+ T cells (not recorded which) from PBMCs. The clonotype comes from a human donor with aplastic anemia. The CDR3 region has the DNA TGTGCCACCAGTGAGGGAGAGACCCAGTACTTC. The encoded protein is CATSEGETQYF.